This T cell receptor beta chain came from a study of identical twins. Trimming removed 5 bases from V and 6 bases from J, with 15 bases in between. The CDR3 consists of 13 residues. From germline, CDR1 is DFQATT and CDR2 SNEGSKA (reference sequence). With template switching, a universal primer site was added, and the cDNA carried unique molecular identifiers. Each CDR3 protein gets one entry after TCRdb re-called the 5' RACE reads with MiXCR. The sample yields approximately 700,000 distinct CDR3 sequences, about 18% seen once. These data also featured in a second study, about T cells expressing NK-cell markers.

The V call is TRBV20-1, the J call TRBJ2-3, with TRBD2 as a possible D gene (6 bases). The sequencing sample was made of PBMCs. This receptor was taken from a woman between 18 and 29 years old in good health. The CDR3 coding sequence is TGCAGTGCTCGCCGTCCTAGCGAGGATACGCAGTATTTT. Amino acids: CSARRPSEDTQYF.